The clone carrying this TCR beta chain has just a few counts. The data are from a study of blood T cell repertoires in COVID-19. Turning to the study itself: Donors in the United States, Italy and Spain gave samples during acute or convalescent COVID-19. PBMCs, B-cell-depleted T cells, or T cells were the source of the cDNA or gDNA that made up the material.

Trimming shortened V by 2 bases and J by 8 bases, and 7 bases separated the two germline ends. The CDR3 runs 12 residues. Under the authors' procedure: For nucleated cells, counts were estimated from reference gene primer amplification. Repertoires were generated with immunoSEQ multiplex PCR, while TCRdb's copy carries only in-frame clones and drops some. The V and J calls and clone size were taken over from that table, and D and trimming were inferred from the DNA. In the table there are 190,000 or so clones, approximately 90% of which are singletons. This sequence originates from a woman in her twenties or thirties with active or convalescent COVID-19. The material sequenced was peripheral blood. The rearrangement uses TRBV12-3 or TRBV12-4 and TRBJ2-1, with D unclear. The CDR3 sequence is CASSLNSHEQFF. CDR3 nucleotides: TGTGCCAGCAGTTTAAATAGCCATGAGCAGTTCTTC.